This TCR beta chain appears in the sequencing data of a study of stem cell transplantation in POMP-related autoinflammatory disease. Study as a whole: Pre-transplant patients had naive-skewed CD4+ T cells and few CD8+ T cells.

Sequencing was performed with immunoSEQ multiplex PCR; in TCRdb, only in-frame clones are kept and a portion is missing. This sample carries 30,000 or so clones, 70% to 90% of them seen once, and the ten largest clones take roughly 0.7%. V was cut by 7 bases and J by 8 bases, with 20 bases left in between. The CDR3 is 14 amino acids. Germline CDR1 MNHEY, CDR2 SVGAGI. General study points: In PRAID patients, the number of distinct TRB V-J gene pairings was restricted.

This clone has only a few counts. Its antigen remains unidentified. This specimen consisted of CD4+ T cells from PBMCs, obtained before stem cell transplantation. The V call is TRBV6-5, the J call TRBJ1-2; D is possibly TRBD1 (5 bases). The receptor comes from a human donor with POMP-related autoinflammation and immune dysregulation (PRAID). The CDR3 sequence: CASTPTKGIGGYTF. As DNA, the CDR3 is TGTGCCAGCACTCCTACGAAGGGGATTGGGGGCTACACCTTC.